Listed below are T cell receptor beta chains from one sample, sequenced in a study of T cells in Graves' hyperthyroidism and ophthalmopathy. Each CDR3 protein gets one entry after TCRdb re-called the multiplex PCR reads with MiXCR. The sample has about 320,000 distinct CDR3 sequences; roughly 17% are singletons. The sample was blood. The source is a man aged 30 to 45 with Graves' hyperthyroidism. The CDR3 runs from the conserved cysteine through the conserved F or W. D genes are given only for firm matches. Clone size, where shown, is once, few, many, or a class for clones that have expanded.

J gene | D gene | V gene | clone size | CDR3 protein | CDR3 DNA
TRBJ2-1 | . | TRBV6-5 | . | CASSFGPSGYNEQFF | TGTGCCAGCAGTTTTGGCCCCAGCGGGTACAATGAGCAGTTCTTC
TRBJ1-3 | TRBD1 | TRBV30 | . | CAWATGLGDTIYF | TGTGCCTGGGCGACAGGGCTTGGAGACACCATATATTTT
TRBJ2-1 | TRBD2 | TRBV20-1 | many | CSAREQTSGTYNEQFF | TGCAGTGCTAGAGAACAAACTAGCGGGACTTACAATGAGCAGTTCTTC
TRBJ2-3 | . | TRBV10-1 | many | CASSESVTDTQYF | TGCGCCAGCAGTGAGTCGGTAACAGATACGCAGTATTTT
TRBJ1-4 | . | TRBV6-1 | . | CASSKSLTGGSEKLFF | TGTGCCAGCAGTAAATCCTTGACAGGCGGGAGTGAAAAACTGTTTTTT
TRBJ1-5 | . | TRBV20-1 | many | CSASVEPTNQPQHF | TGCAGTGCTAGTGTCGAGCCTACCAATCAGCCCCAGCATTTT
TRBJ2-3 | . | TRBV24-1 | . | CATSDPVGNTDTQYF | TGTGCCACCAGTGATCCGGTAGGAAACACAGATACGCAGTATTTT
TRBJ2-7 | . | TRBV12-3/TRBV12-4 | . | CASSRSIGEQYF | TGTGCCAGCAGCCGCTCCATCGGGGAGCAGTACTTC
TRBJ1-2 | TRBD1 | TRBV19 | . | CASSTLFLGQGKRGYTF | TGTGCCAGTAGTACCCTATTTTTGGGACAGGGAAAGAGAGGCTACACCTTC
TRBJ2-4 | . | TRBV7-2 | . | CASSDHESFLAKNIQYF | TGTGCCAGCAGCGATCACGAGTCCTTTCTAGCCAAAAACATTCAGTACTTC
TRBJ1-2 | . | TRBV3-1 | many | CASGGSRSYTF | TGTGCCAGCGGAGGAAGTAGGAGCTACACCTTC
TRBJ1-2 | . | TRBV12-3/TRBV12-4 | many | CASSLGDFSYGYTF | TGTGCCAGCAGTTTAGGAGATTTTAGCTATGGCTACACCTTC
TRBJ2-1 | . | TRBV12-3/TRBV12-4 | many | CASSYTGYNEQFF | TGTGCCAGCAGTTATACAGGGTACAATGAGCAGTTCTTC
TRBJ2-1 | TRBD2 | TRBV12-3/TRBV12-4 | few | CATRTSGSLEQFF | TGTGCCACCAGGACTAGCGGGAGCCTGGAGCAGTTCTTC
TRBJ1-6 | . | TRBV30 | many | CAWDGQRNSPLHF | TGTGCCTGGGACGGACAGCGTAATTCACCCCTCCACTTT
TRBJ2-7 | TRBD2 | TRBV4-2 | . | CASSLGLAGAGEQYF | TGTGCCAGCAGCCTGGGACTAGCGGGAGCGGGTGAGCAGTACTTC
TRBJ2-1 | TRBD2 | TRBV24-1 | many | CATSRRTAAGGYNEQFF | TGTGCCACCTCCCGTCGAACGGCAGCGGGAGGGTACAATGAGCAGTTCTTC
TRBJ2-2 | . | TRBV20-1 | few | CSARDFSANTGELFF | TGCAGTGCTAGAGATTTCTCGGCGAACACCGGGGAGCTGTTTTTT
TRBJ2-3 | TRBD1 | TRBV5-6 | many | CASRQGAPGDTQYF | TGTGCCAGCAGGCAGGGGGCGCCAGGAGATACGCAGTATTTT
TRBJ2-2 | . | TRBV3-1 | many | CASRGYHGELFF | TGTGCCAGCAGGGGGTATCACGGGGAGCTGTTTTTT
TRBJ2-3 | . | TRBV20-1 | many | CSAREARNTDTQYF | TGCAGTGCTAGAGAGGCTCGCAACACAGATACGCAGTATTTT
TRBJ2-7 | TRBD1 | TRBV11-2 | . | CASSLVGTGPIYEQYF | TGTGCCAGCAGCTTAGTTGGGACAGGCCCAATCTACGAGCAGTACTTC
TRBJ2-1 | TRBD2 | TRBV6-1 | many | CASSEAWGGEQFF | TGTGCCAGCAGTGAAGCCTGGGGGGGTGAGCAGTTCTTC
TRBJ1-5 | . | TRBV12-3/TRBV12-4 | . | CASSQPGAGGVDQPQHF | TGTGCCAGCAGCCAGCCTGGGGCGGGGGGGGTCGATCAGCCCCAGCATTTT
TRBJ1-3 | . | TRBV11-2 | . | CASSPRVHSGNTIYF | TGTGCCAGCAGCCCACGCGTTCACTCTGGAAACACCATATATTTT
TRBJ1-3 | TRBD1 | TRBV7-9 | . | CASSLAGGEFGNTIYF | TGTGCCAGCAGCTTAGCAGGGGGCGAGTTTGGAAACACCATATATTTT
TRBJ2-5 | TRBD2 | TRBV4-1 | many | CASSQGGGGPQETQYF | TGCGCCAGCAGCCAAGGGGGGGGAGGACCCCAAGAGACCCAGTACTTC
TRBJ2-3 | . | TRBV9 | few | CASSVEGQGGDTQYF | TGTGCCAGCAGCGTAGAGGGGCAGGGGGGAGATACGCAGTATTTT
TRBJ2-1 | . | TRBV30 | many | CAWSQRYNEQFF | TGTGCCTGGAGTCAGCGTTACAATGAGCAGTTCTTC
TRBJ2-5 | . | TRBV5-1 | many | CASSLTDPETQYF | TGCGCCAGCAGCTTGACAGACCCAGAGACCCAGTACTTC
TRBJ2-5 | TRBD2 | TRBV12-3/TRBV12-4 | many | CASSLERLAGGETQYF | TGTGCCAGCAGTTTAGAAAGACTAGCGGGAGGGGAGACCCAGTACTTC
TRBJ2-1 | . | TRBV5-6 | few | CASSLLNNEQFF | TGTGCCAGCAGCTTACTCAATAATGAGCAGTTCTTC